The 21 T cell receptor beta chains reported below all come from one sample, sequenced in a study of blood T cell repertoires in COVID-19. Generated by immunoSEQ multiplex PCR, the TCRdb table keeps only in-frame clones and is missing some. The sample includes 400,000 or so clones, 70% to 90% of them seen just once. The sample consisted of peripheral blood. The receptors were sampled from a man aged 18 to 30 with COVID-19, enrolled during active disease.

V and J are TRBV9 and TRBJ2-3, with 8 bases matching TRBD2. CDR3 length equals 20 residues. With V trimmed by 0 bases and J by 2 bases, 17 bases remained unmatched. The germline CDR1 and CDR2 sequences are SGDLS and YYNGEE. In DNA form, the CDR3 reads TGTGCCAGCAGCGTAGGAATGCCGGAAGTTGCGGGAGGTAACACAGATACGCAGTATTTT. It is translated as CASSVGMPEVAGGNTDTQYF.

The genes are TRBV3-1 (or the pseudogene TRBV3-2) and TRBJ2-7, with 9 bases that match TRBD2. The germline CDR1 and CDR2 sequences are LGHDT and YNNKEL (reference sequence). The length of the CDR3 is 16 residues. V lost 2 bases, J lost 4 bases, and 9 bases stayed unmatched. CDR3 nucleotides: TGTGCCAGCAGCCAATCACGACTAGCGGAGAAATACGAGCAGTACTTC. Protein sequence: CASSQSRLAEKYEQYF.

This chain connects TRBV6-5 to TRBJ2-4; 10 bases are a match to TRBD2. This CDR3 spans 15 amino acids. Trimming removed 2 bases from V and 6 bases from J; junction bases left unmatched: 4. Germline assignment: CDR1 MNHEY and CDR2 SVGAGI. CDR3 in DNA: TGTGCCAGCAGTTACGGTAGCGGGAGGAGAAACATTCAGTACTTC. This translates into CASSYGSGRRNIQYF.

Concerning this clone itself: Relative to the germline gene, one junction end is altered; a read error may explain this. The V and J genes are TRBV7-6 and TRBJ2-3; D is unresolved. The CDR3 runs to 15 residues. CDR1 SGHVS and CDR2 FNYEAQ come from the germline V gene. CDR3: CASSLGPHSTDTQYF. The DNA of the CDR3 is TGTGCCAGCAGCTTAGGACCCCATAGCACGGATACGCAGTATTTT.

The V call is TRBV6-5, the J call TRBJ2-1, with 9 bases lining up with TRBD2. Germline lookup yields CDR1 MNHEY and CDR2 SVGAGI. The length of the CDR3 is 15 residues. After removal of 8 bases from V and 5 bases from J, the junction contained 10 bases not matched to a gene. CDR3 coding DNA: TGTGCCAGCTGGGCCGGGACTAGCAAAAACAATGAGCAGTTCTTC. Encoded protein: CASWAGTSKNNEQFF.

The CDR3 DNA reads as TGTGCCAGCTTCAGCGGGAGGTCCTACGAGCAGTACTTC. As protein: CASFSGRSYEQYF. This sequence joins TRBV28 and TRBJ2-7, with TRBD2 matching over 9 bases. The germline V gene encodes CDR1 MDHEN and CDR2 SYDVKM. J was trimmed by 1 base and V by 8 bases; bases with no gene match: 3. The CDR3 has 13 amino acids.

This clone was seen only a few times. CDR3 bases: TGTGCCAGCAGCCCATTGCTAGGGGGATACACTGAAGCTTTCTTT. Translated: CASSPLLGGYTEAFF. The V and J genes are TRBV7-2 and TRBJ1-1; D perhaps matches TRBD1 (6 bases). Trimming shortened V by 5 bases and J by 3 bases, and 16 bases separated the two germline ends. The CDR3 spans 15 residues. Germline assignment: CDR1 SGHTA and CDR2 FQGNSA.

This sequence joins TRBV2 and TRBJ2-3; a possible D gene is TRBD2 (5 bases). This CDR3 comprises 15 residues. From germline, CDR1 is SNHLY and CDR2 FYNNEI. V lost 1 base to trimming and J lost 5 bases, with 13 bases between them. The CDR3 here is CASSEELGVGDTQYF. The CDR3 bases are TGTGCCAGCAGTGAAGAATTGGGAGTGGGAGATACGCAGTATTTT.

The CDR3 sequence: CAISPLLAGGLYNEQFF. CDR3 bases: TGTGCCATCAGCCCCCTACTAGCGGGAGGACTCTACAATGAGCAGTTCTTC. This chain joins TRBV10-3 and TRBJ2-1, with 12 bases lining up with TRBD2. Germline CDR1 ENHRY, CDR2 SYGVKD. V was pared by 6 bases and J by 3 bases, with 9 bases of the junction left unmatched. CDR3 size: 17 residues.

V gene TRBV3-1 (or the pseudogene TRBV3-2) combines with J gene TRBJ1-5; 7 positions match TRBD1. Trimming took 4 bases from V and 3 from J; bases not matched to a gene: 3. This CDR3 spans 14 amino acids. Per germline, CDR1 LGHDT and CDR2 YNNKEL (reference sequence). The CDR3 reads CASSRGQDNQPQHF. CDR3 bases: TGTGCCAGCAGCCGAGGACAGGACAATCAGCCCCAGCATTTT.

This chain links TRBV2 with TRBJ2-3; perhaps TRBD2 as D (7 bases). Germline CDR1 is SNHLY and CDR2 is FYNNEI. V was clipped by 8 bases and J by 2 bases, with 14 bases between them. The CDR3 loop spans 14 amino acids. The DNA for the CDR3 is TGTGCCAGCCCGGGGGGCGGCGTCACAGATACGCAGTATTTT. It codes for CASPGGGVTDTQYF.

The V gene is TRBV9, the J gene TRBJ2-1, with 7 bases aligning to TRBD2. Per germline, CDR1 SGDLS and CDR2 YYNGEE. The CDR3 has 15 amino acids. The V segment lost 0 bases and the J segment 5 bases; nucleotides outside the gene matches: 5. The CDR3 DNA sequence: TGTGCCAGCAGCGTAGATGGGGGGGAGCACAATGAGCAGTTCTTC. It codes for CASSVDGGEHNEQFF. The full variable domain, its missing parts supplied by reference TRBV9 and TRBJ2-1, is DSGVTQTPKHLITATGQRVTLRCSPRSGDLSVYWYQQSLDQGLQFLIQYYNGEERAKGNILERFSAQQFPDLHSELNLSSLELGDSALYFCASSVDGGEHNEQFFGPGTRLTVL.

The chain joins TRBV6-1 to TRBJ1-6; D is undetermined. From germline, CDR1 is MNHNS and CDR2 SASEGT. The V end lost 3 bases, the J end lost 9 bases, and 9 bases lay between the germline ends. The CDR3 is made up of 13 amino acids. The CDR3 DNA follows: TGTGCCAGCAGTGATCTTCCCGGTTCACCCCTCCACTTT. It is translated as CASSDLPGSPLHF.

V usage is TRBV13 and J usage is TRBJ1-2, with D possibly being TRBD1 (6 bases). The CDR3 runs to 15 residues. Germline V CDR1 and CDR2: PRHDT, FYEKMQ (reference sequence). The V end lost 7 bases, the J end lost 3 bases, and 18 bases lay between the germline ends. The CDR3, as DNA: TGTGCCAGCACTAAAAGGGGGGGAGGCGACTATGGCTACACCTTC. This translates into CASTKRGGGDYGYTF.

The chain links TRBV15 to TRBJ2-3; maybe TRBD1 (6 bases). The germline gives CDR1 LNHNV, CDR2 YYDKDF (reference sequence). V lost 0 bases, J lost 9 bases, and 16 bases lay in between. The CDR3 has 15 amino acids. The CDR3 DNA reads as TGTGCCACCAGCAGAGAGGGGGCGGGTGTCTACACGCAGTATTTT. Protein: CATSREGAGVYTQYF.

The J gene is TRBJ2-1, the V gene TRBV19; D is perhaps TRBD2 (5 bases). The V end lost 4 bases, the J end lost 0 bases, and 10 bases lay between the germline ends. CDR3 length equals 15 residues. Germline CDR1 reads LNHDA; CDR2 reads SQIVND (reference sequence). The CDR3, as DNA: TGTGCCAGTAGTACTTCTAGCAACTCCTACAATGAGCAGTTCTTC. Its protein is CASSTSSNSYNEQFF.

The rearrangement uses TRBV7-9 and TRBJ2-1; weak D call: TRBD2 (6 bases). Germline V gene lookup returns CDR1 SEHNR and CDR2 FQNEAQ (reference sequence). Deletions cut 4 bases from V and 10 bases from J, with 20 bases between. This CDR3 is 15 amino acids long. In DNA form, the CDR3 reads TGTGCCAGCAGCTCATCTCGCCGGGAGCTGAGGGAGCAGTTCTTC. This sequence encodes CASSSSRRELREQFF.

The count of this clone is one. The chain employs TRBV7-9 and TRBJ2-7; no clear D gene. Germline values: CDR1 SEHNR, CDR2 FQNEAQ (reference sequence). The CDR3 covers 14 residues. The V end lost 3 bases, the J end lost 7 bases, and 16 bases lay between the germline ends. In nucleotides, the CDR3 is TGTGCCAGCAGCTTTTCAGAGAGGTTTGATGAGCAGTACTTC. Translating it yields CASSFSERFDEQYF.

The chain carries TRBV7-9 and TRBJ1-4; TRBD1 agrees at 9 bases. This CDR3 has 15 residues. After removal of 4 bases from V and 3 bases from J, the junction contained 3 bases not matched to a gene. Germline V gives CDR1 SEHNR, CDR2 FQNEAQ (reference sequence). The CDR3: CASSSRDRANEKLFF. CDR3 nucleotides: TGTGCCAGCAGCTCGAGGGACAGGGCTAATGAAAAACTGTTTTTT.

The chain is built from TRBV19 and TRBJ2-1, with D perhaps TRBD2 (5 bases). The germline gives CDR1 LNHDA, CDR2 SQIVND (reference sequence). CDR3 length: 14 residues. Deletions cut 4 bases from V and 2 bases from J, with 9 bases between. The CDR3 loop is CASSKSGTYNEQFF. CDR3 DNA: TGTGCCAGTAGTAAGAGCGGAACCTACAATGAGCAGTTCTTC.

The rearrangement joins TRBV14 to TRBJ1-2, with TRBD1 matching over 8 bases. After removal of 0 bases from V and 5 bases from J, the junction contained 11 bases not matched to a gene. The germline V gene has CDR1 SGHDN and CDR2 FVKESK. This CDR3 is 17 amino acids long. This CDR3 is CASSQEEVRWTGYGYTF. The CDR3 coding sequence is TGTGCCAGCAGCCAAGAAGAAGTTCGTTGGACAGGGTATGGCTACACCTTC.